The 28 T cell receptor beta chains presented below share a single source sample, sequenced in a study of blood T cell repertoires in COVID-19. Here immunoSEQ multiplex PCR was the method, and the copy in TCRdb shows in-frame clones only, minus some. The data show 250,000 to 400,000 clones, roughly 90% seen once. Sequencing was carried out using PBMCs or T cells enriched from blood (not recorded which). The receptors shown here come from a man in his sixties who had recovered from COVID-19.

In this sample, this clone turned up a few times. The V call is TRBV4-1, the J call TRBJ1-2, with 9 bases matching TRBD1. The germline gives CDR1 MGHRA, CDR2 YSYEKL. This CDR3 contains 14 residues. V shed 4 bases, J shed 7 bases, and the junction held 7 bases outside the gene matches. The CDR3 region has the DNA TGCGCCAGCAGCCGACTACAGGGGGCCGGTGGCTACACCTTC. This gives the protein CASSRLQGAGGYTF.

The chain carries TRBV7-9 and TRBJ2-5, with D unresolved. The V gene's germline CDR1 is SEHNR and CDR2 FQNEAQ (reference sequence). CDR3 size: 14 residues. Trimming removed 1 base at V and 1 base at J, with 7 bases between. The CDR3 nucleotides are TGTGCCAGCAGCTTAGTAGCAATCCAAGAGACCCAGTACTTC. This codes for CASSLVAIQETQYF.

The gene calls are TRBV30 and TRBJ2-1; tentatively, D is TRBD1 (6 bases). CDR3 length: 13 residues. V was cut by 0 bases and J by 12 bases, with 15 bases left in between. The germline V gene encodes CDR1 GTSNPN and CDR2 SVGIG (reference sequence). The CDR3 DNA is TGTGCCTGGAGTGTCTCACAGGGCGTTGGGCAGTTCTTC. This sequence encodes CAWSVSQGVGQFF.

This rearrangement joins TRBV6-2 or TRBV6-3 to TRBJ1-2, with D hard to call. The CDR3 has 15 amino acids. Per the germline V gene, CDR1 is MNHEY and CDR2 is SVGEGT. V dropped 4 bases and J dropped 6 bases, with 18 bases sitting between them. The CDR3 loop reads CASSSAGGRIDGYTF. CDR3 sequence (DNA): TGTGCCAGCAGTTCCGCAGGAGGGCGTATTGATGGCTACACCTTC.

This clone was found a few times. J is TRBJ2-3 and V is TRBV14; a weak D match, TRBD1 (6 bases). Looked up from germline, CDR1 is SGHDN and CDR2 is FVKESK. The CDR3 loop spans 20 amino acids. The V gene lost 1 base and the J gene lost 2 bases, with 25 bases spanning the gap. The CDR3 sequence: CASSQGRINSDSQITDTQYF. For the CDR3, the DNA is TGTGCCAGCAGCCAAGGGAGGATTAATTCGGACAGCCAAATCACAGATACGCAGTATTTT.

The rearrangement joins TRBV5-1 to TRBJ1-2; 7 bases are shared with TRBD1. CDR3 length: 14 amino acids. The V segment lost 3 bases and the J segment 6 bases; nucleotides outside the gene matches: 8. Germline loops: CDR1 SGHRS, CDR2 YFSETQ. Here the CDR3 DNA reads TGCGCCAGCAGCTCCCTCCCTACAGGGGATGGCTACACCTTC. Its protein is CASSSLPTGDGYTF. The full variable domain, rest sourced from reference TRBV5-1 and TRBJ1-2, is KAGVTQTPRYLIKTRGQQVTLSCSPISGHRSVSWYQQTPGQGLQFLFEYFSETQRNKGNFPGRFSGRQFSNSRSEMNVSTLELGDSALYLCASSSLPTGDGYTFGSGTRLTVV.

This chain joins TRBV6-1 and TRBJ1-2; the match to TRBD1 covers 9 bases. CDR1 MNHNS and CDR2 SASEGT come from the germline V gene. The CDR3 loop spans 16 amino acids. Trimming at V came to 0 bases and at J to 4 bases, leaving 6 bases not matched to a gene. CDR3 coding DNA: TGTGCCAGCAGTGAAGCAGGGACAGGGCTACCCTATGGCTACACCTTC. Encoded protein: CASSEAGTGLPYGYTF.

The chain uses TRBV5-1 and TRBJ2-5; 7 nucleotides agree with TRBD2. Unmatched junction bases numbered 6, after V lost 2 bases and J lost 2 bases. Per the germline V gene, CDR1 is SGHRS and CDR2 is YFSETQ. There are 15 residues in the CDR3. CDR3 in amino acids: CASSLRRGKQETQYF. Here the CDR3 DNA reads TGCGCCAGCAGCTTAAGGCGGGGGAAGCAAGAGACCCAGTACTTC.

The V gene is TRBV3-1 (or the pseudogene TRBV3-2), the J gene TRBJ2-1, with 10 bases fitting TRBD2. CDR3 length equals 16 residues. V gave up 2 bases and J gave up 6 bases; unmatched junction bases: 7. Per germline, CDR1 LGHDT and CDR2 YNNKEL (reference sequence). Here the CDR3 reads CASSQNLAGASNEQFF. The CDR3 nucleotides are TGTGCCAGCAGCCAAAACCTAGCGGGAGCGTCCAATGAGCAGTTCTTC.

The CDR3 sequence is CASSPPTGEQYF. Here the CDR3 DNA reads TGTGCCAGCTCACCACCCACCGGCGAGCAGTACTTC. The chain couples TRBV18 to TRBJ2-7; D remains unclear. CDR3 size: 12 residues. Germline assignment: CDR1 KGHSH and CDR2 LQKENI. The V end lost 0 bases, the J end lost 6 bases, and 6 bases lay between the germline ends.

The chain carries TRBV4-3 and TRBJ1-5; the D gene is possibly TRBD1 (5 bases). V was cut by 0 bases and J by 3 bases, with 9 bases left in between. Germline V lookup: CDR1 LGHNA, CDR2 YSLEER. The CDR3 extends over 15 amino acids. The CDR3 spells CASSQDRGHNQPQHF. The DNA for the CDR3 is TGCGCCAGCAGCCAAGATAGGGGCCACAATCAGCCCCAGCATTTT.

This clone was picked up one time. V and J are TRBV27 and TRBJ2-3, with D tentatively TRBD1 (6 bases). V lost 0 bases, J lost 2 bases, and 12 bases lay in between. The germline V gene has CDR1 MNHEY and CDR2 SMNVEV (reference sequence). This CDR3 contains 16 residues. The CDR3 loop is CASSLSPTGVTDTQYF. For the CDR3, the DNA is TGTGCCAGCAGTTTATCCCCGACAGGCGTCACAGATACGCAGTATTTT.

The chain recombines TRBV6-1 with TRBJ1-1, with D maybe TRBD1 (5 bases). V dropped 4 bases and J dropped 0 bases, with 15 bases sitting between them. The CDR3 is 16 amino acids. The germline gives CDR1 MNHNS, CDR2 SASEGT. The CDR3 DNA is TGTGCCAGCAGTGCCCTCCGACAGAGAATGAACACTGAAGCTTTCTTT. Its protein product is CASSALRQRMNTEAFF.

The chain links TRBV7-2 to TRBJ1-5; 8 positions match TRBD1. Per the germline V gene, CDR1 is SGHTA and CDR2 is FQGNSA. This CDR3 is 16 amino acids long. Unmatched junction bases numbered 5, after V lost 2 bases and J lost 2 bases. In DNA, the CDR3 is TGTGCCAGCAGCTTATCAGTGGGACAGGGCAATCAGCCCCAGCATTTT. Amino acids: CASSLSVGQGNQPQHF.

This chain uses TRBV7-9 with TRBJ1-4; D might be TRBD1 (6 bases). The germline gives CDR1 SEHNR, CDR2 FQNEAQ (reference sequence). The CDR3 sequence is 15 residues long. V lost 5 bases, J lost 5 bases, and 15 bases lay in between. The CDR3 is CASSLRQAWNEKLFF. CDR3 bases: TGTGCCAGCAGCCTACGACAGGCCTGGAATGAAAAACTGTTTTTT. Complete variable domain (other parts from reference TRBV7-9 and TRBJ1-4): DTGVSQNPRHKITKRGQNVTFRCDPISEHNRLYWYRQTLGQGPEFLTYFQNEAQLEKSRLLSDRFSAERPKGSFSTLEIQRTEQGDSAMYLCASSLRQAWNEKLFFGSGTQLSVL.

The V and J genes are TRBV7-3 and TRBJ1-1, with TRBD1 matching over 7 bases. The CDR3 consists of 13 residues. Germline values: CDR1 SGHTA, CDR2 FQGTGA. Trimming took 5 bases from V and 5 from J; bases not matched to a gene: 5. CDR3 amino acids: CASSPGQRTEAFF. DNA for the CDR3: TGTGCCAGCAGCCCGGGACAGAGGACTGAAGCTTTCTTT.

This sequence joins TRBV3-1 (or the pseudogene TRBV3-2) and TRBJ2-7, with 10 nucleotides matching TRBD2. The V gene's germline CDR1 is LGHDT and CDR2 YNNKEL (reference sequence). V dropped 4 bases and J dropped 2; count of bases not matched to a gene: 5. CDR3 length: 15 amino acids. Here the CDR3 DNA reads TGTGCCAGCAGCCTTTCTAGCGGGGGACCCTACGAGCAGTACTTC. It specifies CASSLSSGGPYEQYF.

The genes are TRBV6-5 and TRBJ2-7; D is possibly TRBD2 (5 bases). V gave up 6 bases and J gave up 2 bases, with 11 bases separating them. The CDR3 loop spans 13 amino acids. Germline V gene lookup returns CDR1 MNHEY and CDR2 SVGAGI. The DNA for the CDR3 is TGTGCCAGCAGGGAGGCTTCCCCCTACGAGCAGTACTTC. Translated: CASREASPYEQYF.

This chain joins TRBV7-6 and TRBJ1-3; TRBD1 agrees at 8 bases. V gave up 5 bases and J gave up 2 bases; unmatched junction bases: 8. Per germline, CDR1 SGHVS and CDR2 FNYEAQ. CDR3 length: 16 amino acids. In DNA form, the CDR3 reads TGTGCCAGCAGCCGGACAGGGAGTTTAACTGGAAACACCATATATTTT. As protein: CASSRTGSLTGNTIYF.

As DNA, the CDR3 is TGCGCCAGTAGGGGGGGGCGTGAGTCCTATAATTCACCCCTCCACTTT. Translating it yields CASRGGRESYNSPLHF. The chain has TRBV10-1 and TRBJ1-6; D may be TRBD1 (6 bases). The CDR3 is made up of 16 amino acids. Between the trimmed V and J ends, which lost 9 bases and 1 base, there was a span of 16 bases. Germline V CDR1 and CDR2: WNHNN, SYGVQD (reference sequence).

V is TRBV27 and J is TRBJ1-1; D is unresolved. V lost 2 bases and J 1 base, leaving 8 bases between the germline ends. The CDR3 length is 14 residues. Germline CDR1 reads MNHEY; CDR2 reads SMNVEV (reference sequence). For the CDR3, the DNA is TGTGCCAGCAGTTTAGTAGCACAGAACACTGAAGCTTTCTTT. Amino acids: CASSLVAQNTEAFF.

This CDR3 reads CASSLEDRVSAFF. The CDR3 DNA reads TGTGCCAGCAGCTTAGAGGACAGGGTCTCGGCTTTCTTT. The chain joins TRBV11-1 to TRBJ1-1; 8 nucleotides match TRBD1. Trimming removed 1 base from V and 11 bases from J; junction bases left unmatched: 6. This CDR3 is 13 amino acids long. Germline V gives CDR1 SGHAT, CDR2 FQDESV (reference sequence).

The rearrangement joins TRBV5-1 to TRBJ1-4; unclear D gene. CDR3 length: 14 amino acids. V dropped 3 bases and J dropped 4 bases, with 10 bases sitting between them. Germline values: CDR1 SGHRS, CDR2 YFSETQ. Here the CDR3 reads CASSYTENNEKLFF. CDR3 in DNA: TGCGCCAGCAGCTACACAGAAAATAATGAAAAACTGTTTTTT.

The chain employs TRBV2 and TRBJ2-1; the D gene is possibly TRBD1 (5 bases). This CDR3 comprises 13 residues. CDR1 is SNHLY, CDR2 FYNNEI, per germline. The V and J ends lost 3 bases and 10 bases respectively, with 13 bases between them. CDR3: CASSEGRQGEQFF. The CDR3 DNA sequence: TGTGCCAGCAGTGAGGGGCGACAAGGCGAGCAGTTCTTC.

The chain recombines TRBV29-1 with TRBJ2-3, with D possibly matching TRBD2 (5 bases). The V end lost 2 bases, the J end lost 7 bases, and 16 bases lay between the germline ends. The CDR3 contains 14 residues. CDR1 and CDR2 from the germline V gene are SQVTM and ANQGSEA. The DNA for the CDR3 is TGCAGCGTTGAATCGTACGGACTTCGGAATACGCAGTATTTT. This codes for CSVESYGLRNTQYF.

The chain couples TRBV5-1 to TRBJ2-3; no definite D call. Per germline, CDR1 SGHRS and CDR2 YFSETQ. Trimming shortened V by 1 base and J by 7 bases, and 10 bases separated the two germline ends. This CDR3 has 13 amino acids. The CDR3 DNA reads TGCGCCAGCAGCTTGTACAGATGGAATACGCAGTATTTT. It specifies CASSLYRWNTQYF.

This clone came up once. The CDR3 sequence is CASRQGAGETQYF. In DNA, the CDR3 is TGTGCCAGCAGGCAGGGGGCAGGGGAGACCCAGTACTTC. The gene calls are TRBV12-3 or TRBV12-4 and TRBJ2-5, with 8 bases fitting TRBD1. The CDR3 is 13 residues long. Unmatched junction bases numbered 5, after V lost 6 bases and J lost 5 bases.

This rearrangement joins TRBV3-1 (or the pseudogene TRBV3-2) to TRBJ1-2; 9 bases line up with TRBD1. Germline V lookup: CDR1 LGHDT, CDR2 YNNKEL (reference sequence). The CDR3 runs to 15 residues. The trim removed 5 bases at V and 8 bases at J, leaving 12 bases unmatched. This CDR3 is CASSSTSGTGRGYTF. The CDR3, as DNA: TGTGCCAGCAGCTCCACATCCGGGACAGGGCGAGGCTACACCTTC.